This T cell receptor (beta chain) appears in the sequencing data of a study of CD8 T cells in Susac syndrome. In the study overall: Among the Susac syndrome patients who underwent sequencing, more than 5 had clinically active disease, while about 8 of them were in remission.

CDR1 GTSNPN and CDR2 SVGIG come from the germline V gene (reference sequence). This CDR3 spans 13 amino acids. Trimming at V came to 0 bases and at J to 5 bases, leaving 0 bases not matched to a gene. General study findings and limits: Susac-specific public clones found in total CD8+ repertoires numbered 15 to 20, and those in CD8+ TEMRA repertoires numbered about five.

Random hexamers were used to reverse transcribe an amount of roughly 0.45 to 1 ug RNA. The method of amplification for TCR beta CDR3 was immunoSEQ multiplex PCR, covering 54 Vbeta and 13 Jbeta. TCRdb called the immunoSEQ multiplex PCR reads again in MiXCR, with one record for every CDR3 protein. The data contain approximately 190,000 distinct CDR3 sequences, around 93% of them singletons. With regard to this clonotype: Antigen unknown.

This sequence was found in a human donor with Susac syndrome. The chain is built from TRBV30 and TRBJ2-2, with TRBD2 matching over 7 bases. The sample consisted of CD8+ T cells from PBMCs. The CDR3 protein is CAWSVGGTGELFF. The CDR3 DNA sequence: TGTGCCTGGAGTGTGGGAGGGACCGGGGAGCTGTTTTTT. Looking up the rest from reference TRBV30 and TRBJ2-2 gives the full variable domain: SQTIHQWPATLVQPVGSPLSLECTVEGTSNPNLYWYRQAAGRGLQLLFYSVGIGQISSEVPQNLSASRPQDRQFILSSKKLLLSDSGFYLCAWSVGGTGELFFGEGSRLTVL.